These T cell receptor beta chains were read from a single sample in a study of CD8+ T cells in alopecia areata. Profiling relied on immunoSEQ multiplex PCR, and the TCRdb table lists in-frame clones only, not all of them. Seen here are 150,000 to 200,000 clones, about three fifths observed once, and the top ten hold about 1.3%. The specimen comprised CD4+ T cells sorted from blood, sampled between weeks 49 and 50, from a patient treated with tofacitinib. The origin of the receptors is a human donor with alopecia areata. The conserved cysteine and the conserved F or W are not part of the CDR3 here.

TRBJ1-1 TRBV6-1 ASSEDIRVAF
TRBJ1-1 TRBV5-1 ASSLEQAGSLNTEAF
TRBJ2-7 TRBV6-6 ASSDRGAGYEQY
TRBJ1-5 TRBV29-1 SVVGEGNQPQH
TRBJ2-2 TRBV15 ATSPRTGELF
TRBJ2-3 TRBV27 ASSFGGGNTDTQY
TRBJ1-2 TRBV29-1 SVGGRSLYGYT
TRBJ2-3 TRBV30 AWISPAGVTDTQY
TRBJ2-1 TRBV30 ACSYNEQF
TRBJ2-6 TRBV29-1 SVQGGTQRGSGANVLT
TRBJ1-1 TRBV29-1 SVGIFSGGTEAF
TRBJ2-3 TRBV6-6 ASSVSDTQY
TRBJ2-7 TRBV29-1 SVEDRGTSGFEQY
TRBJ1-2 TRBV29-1 SVSGTKDGYT
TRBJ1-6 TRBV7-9 ASSPSGGGNSPLH
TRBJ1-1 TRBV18 ASSLGQENTEAF
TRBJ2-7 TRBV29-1 SVSDRVEYEQY
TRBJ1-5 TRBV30 AWSLGSSNQPQH
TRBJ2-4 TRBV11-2 ASSPSGGYIQY
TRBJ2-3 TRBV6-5 ASSPWGESADTQY
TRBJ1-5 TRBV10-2 ASSESGGNQPQH
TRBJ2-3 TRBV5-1 ASSLSVDTDTQY
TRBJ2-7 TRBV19 ASSIGPKDTYEQY
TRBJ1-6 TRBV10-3 AANGQGGRSPLH
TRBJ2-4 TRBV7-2 ASSLVVEGHIQY
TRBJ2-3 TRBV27 ASTDYRDTQY
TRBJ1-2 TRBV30 AWAPGGVYGYT
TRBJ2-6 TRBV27 ASSRRGIGSGANVLT
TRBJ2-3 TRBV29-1 SGRPDGLSTDTQY
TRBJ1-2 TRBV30 AGDWGRNGYT
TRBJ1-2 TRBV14 ASSQDRNYGYT
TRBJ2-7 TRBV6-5 ASSSPGLGEGEQY
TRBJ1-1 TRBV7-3 ASSSNAREAF
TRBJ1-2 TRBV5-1 ASSLAGSAGDGYT
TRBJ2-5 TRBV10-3 AIRLDRGSETQY
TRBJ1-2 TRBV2 ASGAAYGYT
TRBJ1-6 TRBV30 AWSTRGQIYNSPLH
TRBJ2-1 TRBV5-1 ASSGRTSTYNEQF
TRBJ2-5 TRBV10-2 ASSVGGRGETQY
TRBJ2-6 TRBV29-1 SVSEGGTGANVLT
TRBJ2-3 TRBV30 AWNRDSITDTQY
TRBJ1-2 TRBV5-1 ASSLVLRDSTGYGYT
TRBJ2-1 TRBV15 ATSQMTGASSYNEQF
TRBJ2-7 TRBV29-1 SGGGQGIYEQY
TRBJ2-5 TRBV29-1 SVTGQGKETQY
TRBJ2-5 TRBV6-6 ASSYDFLETQY
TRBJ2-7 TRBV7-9 ASRPNTYEQY
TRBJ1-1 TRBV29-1 SGVCYIVGNITGEAF
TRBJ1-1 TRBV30 AWSLKGLNTEAF
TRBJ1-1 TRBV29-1 SVGGWRTEAF
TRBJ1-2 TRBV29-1 SVSETTYGYT
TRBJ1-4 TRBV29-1 SVTWEGKLF
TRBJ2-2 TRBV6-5 ASRLGTGELF
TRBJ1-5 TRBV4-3 ASSQDINQPQH
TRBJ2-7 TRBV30 AWSVRDEQY